The 32 T cell receptor beta chains reported below all come from one sample, sequenced in a study of blood T cell repertoires in COVID-19. The protocol was immunoSEQ multiplex PCR, while the TCRdb copy is restricted to in-frame clones and leaves out a portion. The sample has about 140,000 clones, about four fifths seen once. The specimen sequenced was peripheral blood. All receptors come from a woman aged 55-69 years with acute or convalescent COVID-19.

V is TRBV27 and J is TRBJ2-3; the match to TRBD1 covers 9 bases. The V segment lost 6 bases and the J segment 2 bases; nucleotides outside the gene matches: 12. Germline lookup yields CDR1 MNHEY and CDR2 SMNVEV (reference sequence). This CDR3 region has 17 residues. The CDR3: CASSPFGTGQSTDTQYF. As DNA, the CDR3 is TGTGCCAGCAGCCCTTTTGGGACAGGGCAATCCACAGATACGCAGTATTTT.

V and J are TRBV6-6 and TRBJ1-1; 7 nucleotides align to TRBD1. With V trimmed by 4 bases and J by 1 base, 3 bases remained unmatched. Germline lookup yields CDR1 MNHNY and CDR2 SVGAGI (reference sequence). The CDR3 totals 14 residues. CDR3 in DNA: TGTGCCAGCAGTTCCAGACAGGGGAACACTGAAGCTTTCTTT. Amino acid sequence: CASSSRQGNTEAFF.

The chain uses TRBV30 and TRBJ1-6, with D hard to call. Trimming left V 2 bases short and J 8 bases short, with 13 bases between. This CDR3 comprises 14 residues. Germline CDR1 is GTSNPN and CDR2 is SVGIG (reference sequence). The CDR3 nucleotides are TGTGCCTGGAGTTTCAGGATAGCGGATTCACCCCTCCACTTT. It encodes CAWSFRIADSPLHF. The full variable domain, rest sourced from reference TRBV30 and TRBJ1-6, is SQTIHQWPATLVQPVGSPLSLECTVEGTSNPNLYWYRQAAGRGLQLLFYSVGIGQISSEVPQNLSASRPQDRQFILSSKKLLLSDSGFYLCAWSFRIADSPLHFGNGTRLTVT.

The chain employs TRBV6-1 and TRBJ1-2, with D uncertain. The CDR3 length is 12 residues. Trimming removed 3 bases at V and 0 bases at J, with 2 bases between. CDR1 MNHNS and CDR2 SASEGT come from the germline V gene. CDR3 sequence (DNA): TGTGCCAGCAGTGACACTAACTATGGCTACACCTTC. This encodes CASSDTNYGYTF.

The CDR3: CASKDLAGGLTDTQYF. CDR3 DNA sequence: TGTGCCAGTAAAGACCTAGCGGGAGGGCTTACAGATACGCAGTATTTT. The chain joins TRBV19 to TRBJ2-3, with 12 bases fitting TRBD2. V shed 7 bases and J 3 bases; nucleotides not matched to a gene: 8. CDR3 size: 16 residues. Germline V CDR1 and CDR2: LNHDA, SQIVND (reference sequence).

The table lists this clone with a few counts. The gene calls are TRBV6-5 and TRBJ1-5; 8 bases match TRBD1. The CDR3 is made up of 15 amino acids. In germline, CDR1 is MNHEY, CDR2 SVGAGI. The ends lost 6 bases at V and 9 bases at J; junction bases unmatched: 13. The CDR3 bases are TGTGCCAGCAGAGCGCAGAACAGGGGGGAACGGCCCCAGCATTTT. It is translated as CASRAQNRGERPQHF.

The V gene is TRBV18, the J gene TRBJ1-1; D gene uncertain. CDR1 is KGHSH and CDR2 is LQKENI in the germline V gene. The CDR3 is 12 amino acids. The V and J ends lost 2 bases and 12 bases respectively, with 13 bases between them. CDR3 sequence (DNA): TGTGCCAGCTCACCAAAGTTGATGAGAACTTTCTTT. It yields the protein CASSPKLMRTFF.

The rearrangement links TRBV3-1 (or the pseudogene TRBV3-2) to TRBJ2-1; possible D gene TRBD2, 6 bases. Trimming cost V 4 bases and J 5 bases, with 21 bases left between them. Per germline, CDR1 LGHDT and CDR2 YNNKEL (reference sequence). This CDR3 contains 17 residues. Here the CDR3 reads CASSPVSGAWTHNEQFF. CDR3 in DNA: TGTGCCAGCAGCCCGGTCTCGGGAGCATGGACACACAATGAGCAGTTCTTC.

This clone was seen ten or more times. The chain carries TRBV30 and TRBJ1-6; tentatively, D is TRBD1 (5 bases). The germline CDR1 and CDR2 sequences are GTSNPN and SVGIG (reference sequence). V lost 3 bases to trimming and J lost 0 bases, with 15 bases between them. The CDR3 runs 17 residues. CDR3 bases: TGTGCCTGGAGAAATGACAGCTCTAGCTCCTATAATTCACCCCTCCACTTT. Protein product: CAWRNDSSSSYNSPLHF.

This chain joins TRBV24-1 and TRBJ2-2; TRBD1 matches 9 bases. The CDR3 loop spans 14 amino acids. Germline CDR1 KGHDR, CDR2 SFDVKD. The V segment lost 7 bases and the J segment 7 bases; nucleotides outside the gene matches: 6. The CDR3 bases are TGTGCCACCAGCAGGACAGGGGCCGGCGGGGAGCTGTTTTTT. It codes for CATSRTGAGGELFF.

The chain joins TRBV19 to TRBJ1-2, with no clear D. Germline assignment: CDR1 LNHDA and CDR2 SQIVND (reference sequence). There are 10 residues in the CDR3. The ends were cut back, 6 bases at V and 8 bases at J, with 7 bases in the middle. This chain's CDR3 is CASSQIGYTF. In DNA form, the CDR3 reads TGTGCCAGTAGCCAGATAGGCTACACCTTC.

The chain carries TRBV21-1 and TRBJ2-5; the table's D call of TRBD1 was not tested on the DNA. TRBV21-1 is a recognized pseudogene. The CDR3 consists of 18 residues. CDR3 DNA: TGTGCCAGCAGCAACCAAAAGGGGCGGCAGGGGTTCCAAGAGACCCAGTACTTC. Amino acid sequence: CASSNQKGRQGFQETQYF.

This chain uses TRBV5-1 with TRBJ2-7, with D perhaps matching TRBD2 (5 bases). Trimming took off 0 bases at V and 1 base at J, with 11 bases between the two ends. The CDR3 has 15 residues. Germline V lookup: CDR1 SGHRS, CDR2 YFSETQ. The CDR3 sequence: CASSLGPRGSYEQYF. The CDR3 DNA sequence: TGCGCCAGCAGCTTGGGCCCTCGGGGATCCTACGAGCAGTACTTC.

This clone was seen a single time. The chain recombines TRBV5-1 with TRBJ1-1; 7 bases align to TRBD1. Germline CDR1 is SGHRS and CDR2 is YFSETQ. The CDR3 sequence is 18 residues long. The V segment lost 3 bases and the J segment 1 base; nucleotides outside the gene matches: 15. CDR3: CASSSQPTGSNWNTEAFF. For the CDR3, the DNA is TGCGCCAGCAGCTCCCAACCGACAGGGAGCAACTGGAACACTGAAGCTTTCTTT.

The chain combines TRBV28 with TRBJ2-6; TRBD2 matches 8 bases. Per the germline V gene, CDR1 is MDHEN and CDR2 is SYDVKM. Germline trimming cut 3 bases from V and 4 bases from J; bases unmatched to any gene: 8. The CDR3 spans 17 residues. For the CDR3, the DNA is TGTGCCAGCAGTTTCTGGATAGCGGGACCCGGGGCCAACGTCCTGACTTTC. It is translated as CASSFWIAGPGANVLTF.

The V call is TRBV27, the J call TRBJ1-1; 8 bases align to TRBD1. In germline, CDR1 is MNHEY, CDR2 SMNVEV (reference sequence). CDR3 size: 14 residues. The ends lost 6 bases at V and 6 bases at J; junction bases unmatched: 9. The CDR3 protein is CASREQGGSAEAFF. CDR3 bases: TGTGCCAGCAGGGAACAGGGGGGTTCCGCTGAAGCTTTCTTT.

This CDR3 is CASSSPRDGNSPTEAFF. For the CDR3, the DNA is TGTGCCAGCAGCTCACCTCGGGATGGGAACTCCCCCACTGAAGCTTTCTTT. V and J are TRBV6-2 or TRBV6-3 and TRBJ1-1, with unresolved D. V gave up 6 bases and J gave up 4 bases, with 24 bases separating them. Germline V CDR1 and CDR2: MNHEY, SVGEGT. This CDR3 contains 17 residues.

This clone showed up just once. The chain links TRBV15 to TRBJ1-5; D unresolved. The CDR3 is 14 residues long. The germline gives CDR1 LNHNV, CDR2 YYDKDF (reference sequence). The ends were cut back, 1 base at V and 6 bases at J, with 10 bases in the middle. The CDR3 loop reads CATSRGGIGQPQHF. The CDR3 nucleotides are TGTGCCACCAGCAGAGGAGGGATCGGTCAGCCCCAGCATTTT. Drawing the rest from reference TRBV15 and TRBJ1-5, the complete variable domain is DAMVIQNPRYQVTQFGKPVTLSCSQTLNHNVMYWYQQKSSQAPKLLFHYYDKDFNNEADTPDNFQSRRPNTSFCFLDIRSPGLGDTAMYLCATSRGGIGQPQHFGDGTRLSIL.

J is TRBJ2-2 and V is TRBV2; the D gene is possibly TRBD2 (6 bases). The CDR3 has 14 residues. Per germline, CDR1 SNHLY and CDR2 FYNNEI. The V and J ends lost 8 bases and 5 bases respectively, with 15 bases between them. CDR3 DNA: TGTGCCAGCGGAGGGCCAGGGAAAACCGGGGAGCTGTTTTTT. Protein: CASGGPGKTGELFF.

The chain recombines TRBV28 with TRBJ2-1; 7 nucleotides agree with TRBD2. Trimming cost V 8 bases and J 8 bases; bases outside gene matches: 6. From germline, CDR1 is MDHEN and CDR2 SYDVKM. There are 12 residues in the CDR3. As DNA, the CDR3 is TGTGCCAGCGGGCGGGAGTTCTATGAGCAGTTCTTC. It codes for CASGREFYEQFF.

The chain recombines TRBV3-1 (or the pseudogene TRBV3-2) with TRBJ2-7; TRBD2 matches at 8 bases. There are 17 residues in the CDR3. The ends lost 7 bases at V and 3 bases at J; junction bases unmatched: 17. Germline V lookup: CDR1 LGHDT, CDR2 YNNKEL (reference sequence). This chain's CDR3 is CASTSGGSGTSNYEQYF. The CDR3 DNA sequence: TGTGCCAGCACCTCCGGGGGGAGCGGGACTAGTAACTACGAGCAGTACTTC.

J is TRBJ1-1 and V is TRBV6-5; 8 nucleotides agree with TRBD1. CDR3 size: 12 residues. V gave up 7 bases and J gave up 11 bases; unmatched junction bases: 9. The germline CDR1 and CDR2 sequences are MNHEY and SVGAGI. CDR3 sequence reads: CASIPDRGKAFF. The CDR3 DNA is TGTGCCAGCATCCCCGACAGGGGAAAGGCTTTCTTT.

This chain connects TRBV11-2 to TRBJ1-4; 8 positions agree with TRBD1. The V gene end was trimmed by 2 bases and the J gene end by 6 bases; junction bases not matched to a gene: 11. The length of the CDR3 is 17 residues. From germline, CDR1 is SGHAT and CDR2 FQNNGV. The CDR3 loop reads CASSLPRWTGWYEKLFF. In DNA, the CDR3 is TGTGCCAGCAGCTTACCCAGATGGACAGGGTGGTATGAAAAACTGTTTTTT.

The chain is built from TRBV6-5 and TRBJ2-7, with D uncertain. Trimming pared 7 bases from V and 5 bases from J, leaving 15 bases between. The CDR3 runs to 13 residues. The germline gives CDR1 MNHEY, CDR2 SVGAGI. CDR3 DNA: TGTGCCAGCAACATGGCCCTTATGGACGAGCAGTACTTC. Translating it yields CASNMALMDEQYF.

V is TRBV30 and J is TRBJ2-5; D is perhaps TRBD1 (6 bases). This CDR3 is 13 amino acids long. Germline values: CDR1 GTSNPN, CDR2 SVGIG (reference sequence). Trimming left V 3 bases short and J 4 bases short, with 12 bases between. The DNA for the CDR3 is TGTGCCTGGAGGGGGGCTGGGATAGAGACCCAGTACTTC. This sequence encodes CAWRGAGIETQYF.

This chain joins TRBV7-8 and TRBJ1-4; TRBD1 matches at 7 bases. V shed 4 bases, J shed 11 bases, and the junction held 7 bases outside the gene matches. The CDR3 length is 13 residues. Germline V gene lookup returns CDR1 SGHVS and CDR2 FQNEAQ. The CDR3 is CASSSLTGRKLFF. In DNA form, the CDR3 reads TGTGCCAGCAGCTCATTGACAGGGAGGAAACTGTTTTTT.

CDR3 nucleotides: TGCGCCAGCAGCTTGGGAGGTTTAAACACCGGGGAGCTGTTTTTT. Its translation: CASSLGGLNTGELFF. The chain joins TRBV5-1 to TRBJ2-2, with D unclear. V dropped 0 bases and J dropped 2 bases, with 8 bases sitting between them. Per the germline V gene, CDR1 is SGHRS and CDR2 is YFSETQ. The CDR3 runs to 15 residues.

V and J are TRBV19 and TRBJ2-7; weak D call: TRBD2 (6 bases). V gave up 5 bases and J gave up 2 bases, with 10 bases separating them. The CDR3 is 13 residues long. CDR1 is LNHDA and CDR2 is SQIVND in the germline V gene (reference sequence). The CDR3 protein is CASSPSVAYEQYF. In DNA form, the CDR3 reads TGTGCCAGTAGTCCTAGCGTGGCCTACGAGCAGTACTTC.

This clone occurred once. The V gene is TRBV7-9, the J gene TRBJ2-1, with 9 bases that match TRBD2. With 3 bases clipped from V and 4 bases from J, the junction kept 4 bases outside the gene matches. Looked up from germline, CDR1 is SEHNR and CDR2 is FQNEAQ (reference sequence). The CDR3 runs to 15 residues. The CDR3: CASSLVTSGYNEQFF. CDR3 nucleotide sequence: TGTGCCAGCAGCTTGGTGACTAGCGGTTACAATGAGCAGTTCTTC.

The V and J genes are TRBV28 and TRBJ1-5, with TRBD1 matching over 8 bases. The CDR3 has 12 residues. Trimming removed 9 bases from V and 6 bases from J; junction bases left unmatched: 4. The V gene's germline CDR1 is MDHEN and CDR2 SYDVKM. CDR3 region: CASNRGTQPQHF. The CDR3 DNA is TGTGCCAGTAACAGGGGGACTCAGCCCCAGCATTTT. Drawing the rest from reference TRBV28 and TRBJ1-5, the complete variable domain is DVKVTQSSRYLVKRTGEKVFLECVQDMDHENMFWYRQDPGLGLRLIYFSYDVKMKEKGDIPEGYSVSREKKERFSLILESASTNQTSMYLCASNRGTQPQHFGDGTRLSIL.

The chain employs TRBV9 and TRBJ2-3, with TRBD1 as a possible D gene (7 bases). Trimming took off 4 bases at V and 1 base at J, with 16 bases between the two ends. CDR1 and CDR2 from the germline V gene are SGDLS and YYNGEE. This CDR3 has 16 residues. The CDR3 nucleotides are TGTGCCAGCAGCCCTCAGGGGGGAATGGGCACAGATACGCAGTATTTT. Residues: CASSPQGGMGTDTQYF.

V is TRBV7-3 and J is TRBJ1-2, with TRBD1 matching over 9 bases. V dropped 1 base and J dropped 1; count of bases not matched to a gene: 4. Germline values: CDR1 SGHTA, CDR2 FQGTGA. This CDR3 is built from 16 residues. The CDR3 sequence: CASSLIWTGVNYGYTF. The CDR3 DNA reads TGTGCCAGCAGCTTAATTTGGACAGGGGTTAACTATGGCTACACCTTC. The whole variable domain, remainder taken from reference TRBV7-3 and TRBJ1-2, is GAGVSQTPSNKVTEKGKYVELRCDPISGHTALYWYRQSLGQGPEFLIYFQGTGAADDSGLPNDRFFAVRPEGSVSTLKIQRTERGDSAVYLCASSLIWTGVNYGYTFGSGTRLTVV.